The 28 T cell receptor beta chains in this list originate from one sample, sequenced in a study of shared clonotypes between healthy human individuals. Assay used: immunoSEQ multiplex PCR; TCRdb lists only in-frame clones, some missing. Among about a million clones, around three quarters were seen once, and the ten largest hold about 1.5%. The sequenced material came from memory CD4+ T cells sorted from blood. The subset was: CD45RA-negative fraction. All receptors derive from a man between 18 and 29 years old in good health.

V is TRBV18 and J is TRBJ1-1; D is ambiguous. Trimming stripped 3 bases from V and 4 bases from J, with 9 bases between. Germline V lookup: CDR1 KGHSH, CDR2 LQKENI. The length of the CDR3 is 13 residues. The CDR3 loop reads CASSPDFGTEAFF. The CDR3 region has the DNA TGTGCCAGCTCACCTGACTTTGGCACTGAAGCTTTCTTT.

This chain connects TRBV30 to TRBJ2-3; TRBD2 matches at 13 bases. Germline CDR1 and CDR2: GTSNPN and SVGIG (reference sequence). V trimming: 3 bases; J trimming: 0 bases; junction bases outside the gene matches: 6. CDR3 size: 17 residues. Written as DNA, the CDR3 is TGTGCCTGGAGCCCTGGGACTAGCGGGATCAGCACAGATACGCAGTATTTT. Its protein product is CAWSPGTSGISTDTQYF.

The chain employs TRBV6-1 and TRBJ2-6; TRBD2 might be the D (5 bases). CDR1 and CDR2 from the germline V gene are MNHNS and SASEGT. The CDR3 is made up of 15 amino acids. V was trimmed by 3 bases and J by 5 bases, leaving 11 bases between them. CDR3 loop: CASSDSGERANVLTF. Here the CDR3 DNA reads TGTGCCAGCAGTGACAGCGGTGAGCGGGCCAACGTCCTGACTTTC.

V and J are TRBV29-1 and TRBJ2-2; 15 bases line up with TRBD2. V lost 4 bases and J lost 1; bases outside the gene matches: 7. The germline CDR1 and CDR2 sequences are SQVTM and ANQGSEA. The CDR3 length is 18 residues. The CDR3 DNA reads TGCAGCGTTGGCACCGGGACTAGCGGGGGGCGGAACACCGGGGAGCTGTTTTTT. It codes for CSVGTGTSGGRNTGELFF.

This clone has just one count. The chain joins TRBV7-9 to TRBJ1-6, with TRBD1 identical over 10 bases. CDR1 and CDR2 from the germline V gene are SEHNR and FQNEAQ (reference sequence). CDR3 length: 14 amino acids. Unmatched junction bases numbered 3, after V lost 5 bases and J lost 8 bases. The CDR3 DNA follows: TGTGCCAGCAGCAGACAGGGGGCAGATTCACCCCTCCACTTT. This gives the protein CASSRQGADSPLHF.

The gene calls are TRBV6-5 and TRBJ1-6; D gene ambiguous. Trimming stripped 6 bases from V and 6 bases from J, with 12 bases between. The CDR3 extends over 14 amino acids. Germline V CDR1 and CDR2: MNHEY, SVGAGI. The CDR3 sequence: CASRQGGINSPLHF. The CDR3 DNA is TGTGCCAGCAGACAAGGAGGCATTAATTCACCCCTCCACTTT.

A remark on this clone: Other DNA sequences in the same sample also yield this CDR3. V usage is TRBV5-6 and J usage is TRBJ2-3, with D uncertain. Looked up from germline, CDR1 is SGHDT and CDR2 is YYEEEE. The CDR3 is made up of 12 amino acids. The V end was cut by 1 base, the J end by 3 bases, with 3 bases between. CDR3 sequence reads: CASSLQTDTQYF. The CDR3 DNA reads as TGTGCCAGCAGCTTGCAGACAGATACGCAGTATTTT.

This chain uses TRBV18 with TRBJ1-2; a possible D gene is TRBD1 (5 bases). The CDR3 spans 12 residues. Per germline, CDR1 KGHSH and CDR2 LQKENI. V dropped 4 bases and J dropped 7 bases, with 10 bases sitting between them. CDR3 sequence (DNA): TGTGCCAGCTCACGCCCGGGGGGTGGCTACACCTTC. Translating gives CASSRPGGGYTF.

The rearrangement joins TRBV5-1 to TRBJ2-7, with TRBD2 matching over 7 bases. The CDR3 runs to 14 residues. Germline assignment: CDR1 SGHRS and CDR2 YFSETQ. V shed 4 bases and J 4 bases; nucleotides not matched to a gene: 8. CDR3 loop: CASSPGEGGYEQYF. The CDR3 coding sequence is TGCGCCAGCAGCCCCGGGGAGGGAGGTTACGAGCAGTACTTC.

The CDR3 DNA is TGTGCCAGTAGTAGGGCGGGAGGGCCGTCCTACGAGCAGTACTTC. This sequence encodes CASSRAGGPSYEQYF. The rearrangement uses TRBV19 and TRBJ2-7, with TRBD2 matching over 9 bases. The CDR3 is made up of 15 amino acids. V lost 4 bases to trimming and J lost 1 base; unmatched junction nucleotides: 5. Germline lookup yields CDR1 LNHDA and CDR2 SQIVND (reference sequence).

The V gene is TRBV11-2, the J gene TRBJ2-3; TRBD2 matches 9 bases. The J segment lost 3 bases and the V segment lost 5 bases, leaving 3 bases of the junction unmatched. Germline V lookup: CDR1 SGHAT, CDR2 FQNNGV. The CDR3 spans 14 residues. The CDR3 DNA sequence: TGTGCCAGCAGCCCGGGACTAGCAACAGATACGCAGTATTTT. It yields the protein CASSPGLATDTQYF.

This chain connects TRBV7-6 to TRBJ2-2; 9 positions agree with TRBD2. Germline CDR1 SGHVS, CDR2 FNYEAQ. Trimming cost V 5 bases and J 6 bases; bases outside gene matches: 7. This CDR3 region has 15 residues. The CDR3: CASSLVGTSSGELFF. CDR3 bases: TGTGCCAGCAGCCTGGTCGGGACTAGCTCCGGGGAGCTGTTTTTT.

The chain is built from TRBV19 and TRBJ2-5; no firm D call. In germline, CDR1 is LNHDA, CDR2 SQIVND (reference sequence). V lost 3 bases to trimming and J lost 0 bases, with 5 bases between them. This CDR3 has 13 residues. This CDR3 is CASSMVYQETQYF. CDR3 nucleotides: TGTGCCAGTAGTATGGTGTACCAAGAGACCCAGTACTTC.

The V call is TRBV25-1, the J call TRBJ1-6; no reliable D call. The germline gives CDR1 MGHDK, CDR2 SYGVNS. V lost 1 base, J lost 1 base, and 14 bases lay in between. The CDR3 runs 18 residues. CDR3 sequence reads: CASSESETRVSYNSPLHF. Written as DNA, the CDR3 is TGTGCCAGCAGTGAATCGGAGACCCGGGTTTCCTATAATTCACCCCTCCACTTT. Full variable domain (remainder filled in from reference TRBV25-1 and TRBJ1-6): EADIYQTPRYLVIGTGKKITLECSQTMGHDKMYWYQQDPGMELHLIHYSYGVNSTEKGDLSSESTVSRIRTEHFPLTLESARPSHTSQYLCASSESETRVSYNSPLHFGNGTRLTVT.

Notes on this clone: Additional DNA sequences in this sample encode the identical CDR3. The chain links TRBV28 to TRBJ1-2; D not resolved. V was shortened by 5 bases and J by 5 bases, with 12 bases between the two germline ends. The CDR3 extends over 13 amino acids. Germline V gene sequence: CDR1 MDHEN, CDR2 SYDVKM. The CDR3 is CASSGRASYGYTF. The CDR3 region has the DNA TGTGCCAGCAGTGGAAGGGCCTCATATGGCTACACCTTC.

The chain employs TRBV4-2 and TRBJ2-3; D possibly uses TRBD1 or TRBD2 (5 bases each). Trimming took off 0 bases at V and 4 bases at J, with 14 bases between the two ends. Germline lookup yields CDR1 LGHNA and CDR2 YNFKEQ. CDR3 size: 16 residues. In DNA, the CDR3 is TGTGCCAGCAGCCAAGATACAGGAGAGGGTGCAGATACGCAGTATTTT. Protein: CASSQDTGEGADTQYF.

CDR3 nucleotide sequence: TGCGCCAGCAGCTTGAATGGGGATAATCAGCCCCAGCATTTT. It encodes CASSLNGDNQPQHF. The chain combines TRBV5-1 with TRBJ1-5; no clear D gene. This CDR3 region has 14 residues. The V end was cut by 1 base, the J end by 4 bases, with 9 bases between. Looked up from germline, CDR1 is SGHRS and CDR2 is YFSETQ.

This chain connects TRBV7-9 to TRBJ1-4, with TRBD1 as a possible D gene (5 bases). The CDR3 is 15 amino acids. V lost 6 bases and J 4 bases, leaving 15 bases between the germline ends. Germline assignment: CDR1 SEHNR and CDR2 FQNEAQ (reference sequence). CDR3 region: CASRRDGSLNEKLFF. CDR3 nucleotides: TGTGCCAGCAGAAGGGACGGCAGCCTTAATGAAAAACTGTTTTTT.

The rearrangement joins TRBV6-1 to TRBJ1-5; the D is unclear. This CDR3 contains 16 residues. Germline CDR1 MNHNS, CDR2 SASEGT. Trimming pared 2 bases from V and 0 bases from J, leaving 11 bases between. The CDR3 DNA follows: TGTGCCAGCAGTGAATTCGGCTTTTATAGCAATCAGCCCCAGCATTTT. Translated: CASSEFGFYSNQPQHF.

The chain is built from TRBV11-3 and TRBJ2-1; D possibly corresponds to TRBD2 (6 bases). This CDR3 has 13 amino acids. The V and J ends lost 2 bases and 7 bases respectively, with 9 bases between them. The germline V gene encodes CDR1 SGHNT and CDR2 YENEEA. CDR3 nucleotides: TGTGCCAGCAGCTTAAATCGGGAGAATGAGCAGTTCTTC. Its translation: CASSLNRENEQFF. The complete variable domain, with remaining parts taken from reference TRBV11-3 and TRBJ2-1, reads EAGVVQSPRYKIIEKKQPVAFWCNPISGHNTLYWYLQNLGQGPELLIRYENEEAVDDSQLPKDRFSAERLKGVDSTLKIQPAELGDSAVYLCASSLNRENEQFFGPGTRLTVL.

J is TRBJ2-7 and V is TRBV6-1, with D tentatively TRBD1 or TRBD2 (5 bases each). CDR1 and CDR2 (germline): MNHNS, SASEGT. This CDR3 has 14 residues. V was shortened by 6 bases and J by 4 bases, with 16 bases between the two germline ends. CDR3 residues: CASSPLTGRYEQYF. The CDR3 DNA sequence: TGTGCCAGCAGCCCGCTTACGGGACGGTACGAGCAGTACTTC.

Here the CDR3 DNA reads TGTGCCAGCGGGGACATAGAGGAGGCGATCCAAGAGACCCAGTACTTC. Amino acid sequence: CASGDIEEAIQETQYF. This chain joins TRBV7-9 and TRBJ2-5; tentative D call: TRBD1 (6 bases). CDR1 is SEHNR, CDR2 FQNEAQ, per germline (reference sequence). V lost 8 bases and J 1 base, leaving 20 bases between the germline ends. The CDR3 extends over 16 amino acids.

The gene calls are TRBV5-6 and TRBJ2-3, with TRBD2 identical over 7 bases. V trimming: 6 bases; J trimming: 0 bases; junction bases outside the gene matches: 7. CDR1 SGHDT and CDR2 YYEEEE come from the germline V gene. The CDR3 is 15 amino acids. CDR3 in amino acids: CASTRAGRSTDTQYF. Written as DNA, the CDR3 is TGTGCCAGCACCAGAGCGGGACGGAGCACAGATACGCAGTATTTT.

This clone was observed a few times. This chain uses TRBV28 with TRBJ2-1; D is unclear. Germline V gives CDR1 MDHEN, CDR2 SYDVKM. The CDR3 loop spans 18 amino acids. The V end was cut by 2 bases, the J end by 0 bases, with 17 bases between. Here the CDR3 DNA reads TGTGCCAGCAGTTTACCTGGACGAGGCACCCGCTCCTACAATGAGCAGTTCTTC. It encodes CASSLPGRGTRSYNEQFF.

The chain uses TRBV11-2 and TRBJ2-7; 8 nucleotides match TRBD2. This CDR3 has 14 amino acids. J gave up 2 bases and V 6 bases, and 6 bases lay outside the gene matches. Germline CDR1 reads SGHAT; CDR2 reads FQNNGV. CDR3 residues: CASRAAGGAYEQYF. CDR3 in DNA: TGTGCCAGCAGAGCGGCGGGAGGAGCCTACGAGCAGTACTTC.

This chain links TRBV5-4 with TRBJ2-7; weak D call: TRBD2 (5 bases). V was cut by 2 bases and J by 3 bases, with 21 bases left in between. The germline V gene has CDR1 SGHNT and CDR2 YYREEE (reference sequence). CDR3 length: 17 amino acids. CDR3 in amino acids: CASSFSLSSTDFYEQYF. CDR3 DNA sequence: TGTGCCAGCAGCTTCTCCCTCTCTAGCACAGACTTCTACGAGCAGTACTTC. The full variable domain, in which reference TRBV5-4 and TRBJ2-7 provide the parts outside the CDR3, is ETGVTQSPTHLIKTRGQQVTLRCSSQSGHNTVSWYQQALGQGPQFIFQYYREEENGRGNFPPRFSGLQFPNYSSELNVNALELDDSALYLCASSFSLSSTDFYEQYFGPGTRLTVT.

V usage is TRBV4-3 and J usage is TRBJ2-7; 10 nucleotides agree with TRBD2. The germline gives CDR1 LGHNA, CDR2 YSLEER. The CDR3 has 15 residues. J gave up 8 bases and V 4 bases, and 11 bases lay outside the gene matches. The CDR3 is CASSPAAGGPLKQYF. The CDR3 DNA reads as TGCGCCAGCAGCCCCGCAGCGGGAGGGCCTTTAAAGCAGTACTTC.

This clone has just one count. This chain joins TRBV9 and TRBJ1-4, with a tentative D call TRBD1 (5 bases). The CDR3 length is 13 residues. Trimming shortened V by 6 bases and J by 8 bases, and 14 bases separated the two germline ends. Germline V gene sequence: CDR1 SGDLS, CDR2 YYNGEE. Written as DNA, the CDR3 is TGTGCCAGCACCGATGACAGATTCGAAAAACTGTTTTTT. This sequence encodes CASTDDRFEKLFF. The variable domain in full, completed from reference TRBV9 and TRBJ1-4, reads DSGVTQTPKHLITATGQRVTLRCSPRSGDLSVYWYQQSLDQGLQFLIQYYNGEERAKGNILERFSAQQFPDLHSELNLSSLELGDSALYFCASTDDRFEKLFFGSGTQLSVL.